This T cell receptor (beta chain) comes out of a study of blood T cells in healthy people across ages. Next came a second PCR, run for about 7 to 12 cycles, which used a sample-barcoded 5' primer along with a J-beta primer mix. From each sample, at least 3 million paired-end reads containing CDR3 were obtained. MiXCR, applied by TCRdb to the 5' RACE reads, yields one record per CDR3 protein. In the table there are hundreds of thousands of distinct CDR3 sequences, about 56% of which are singletons. No fewer than 5.5 micrograms of total RNA were isolated from every sample. The CDR3 length is 15 residues. Germline lookup yields CDR1 SQVTM and CDR2 ANQGSEA. V was shortened by 3 bases and J by 4 bases, with 19 bases between the two germline ends.

The chain links TRBV29-1 to TRBJ2-7; possible D gene TRBD1, 6 bases. This sequence was found in a man aged 40-50 years in good health. The sample consisted of blood. CDR3 residues: CSVEVLLQGFYEQYF. The DNA for the CDR3 is TGCAGCGTTGAGGTTCTTTTACAGGGATTTTACGAGCAGTACTTC.